Below, 29 T cell receptor beta chains from the same sample are listed, as sequenced in a study of chemoradiotherapy in HPV16-positive cancers. Method: immunoSEQ multiplex PCR; TCRdb's copy keeps in-frame clones and lacks some. The data hold 25,000 to 35,000 clones, with roughly nine tenths observed a single time. The source material was blood, sampled from a patient who underwent chemoradiotherapy. These receptors were taken from a human donor with HPV-associated anogenital cancer.

CDR3 in DNA: TGTGCCACTCTGGGCGGGGGTCTCCTACAAAGAGACTATGGCTACACCTTC. Its translation is CATLGGGLLQRDYGYTF. This chain joins TRBV28 and TRBJ1-2; a possible D gene is TRBD1 (5 bases). Germline-derived CDR1 and CDR2 are MDHEN and SYDVKM. V gave up 10 bases and J gave up 3 bases, with 27 bases separating them. This CDR3 spans 17 amino acids.

The rearrangement joins TRBV28 to TRBJ2-7; weak D call: TRBD2 (7 bases). The CDR3 has 15 amino acids. CDR1 and CDR2 from the germline V gene are MDHEN and SYDVKM. Trimming took 3 bases from V and 5 from J, leaving 17 bases between them. CDR3 in DNA: TGTGCCAGCAGTTTCCCCGGGGGGCGGAGGCACGAGCAGTACTTC. Translating it yields CASSFPGGRRHEQYF.

The chain carries TRBV4-1 and TRBJ2-1, with 9 bases that match TRBD2. This CDR3 region has 18 residues. Germline CDR1 MGHRA, CDR2 YSYEKL. The ends lost 0 bases at V and 8 bases at J; junction bases unmatched: 14. CDR3 bases: TGCGCCAGCAGCCAAGATTCGTATGGTAGCGGGAGTCTCGATGAGCAGTTCTTC. It encodes CASSQDSYGSGSLDEQFF.

The rearrangement uses TRBV6-6 and TRBJ2-2, with 10 bases lining up with TRBD2. Unmatched junction bases numbered 6, after V lost 2 bases and J lost 6 bases. The length of the CDR3 is 16 residues. Per the germline V gene, CDR1 is MNHNY and CDR2 is SVGAGI (reference sequence). DNA for the CDR3: TGTGCCAGCAGTTACCAGCGGGGGGGCTACCCCGGGGAGCTGTTTTTT. The encoded protein is CASSYQRGGYPGELFF.

The chain joins TRBV19 to TRBJ2-3, with TRBD1 identical over 8 bases. There are 17 residues in the CDR3. The ends lost 5 bases at V and 5 bases at J; junction bases unmatched: 15. Germline CDR1 is LNHDA and CDR2 is SQIVND (reference sequence). CDR3 DNA sequence: TGTGCCAGTAGTCCGGTCAGTCAGGGGGCGCCCGGAGATACGCAGTATTTT. This translates into CASSPVSQGAPGDTQYF.

The gene calls are TRBV7-2 and TRBJ2-1, with 8 bases fitting TRBD1. The ends lost 5 bases at V and 2 bases at J; junction bases unmatched: 5. Germline values: CDR1 SGHTA, CDR2 FQGNSA. The CDR3 is 15 amino acids. In nucleotides, the CDR3 is TGTGCCAGCAGCCGGGCAGGGGGCGCCTACAATGAGCAGTTCTTC. As protein: CASSRAGGAYNEQFF.

A word on this clone: At one end, the junction sequence differs from germline, possibly due to a read error. This chain links TRBV11-2 with TRBJ2-7, with D unresolved. The CDR3 has 15 amino acids. CDR1 is SGHAT and CDR2 is FQNNGV in the germline V gene. CDR3 region: CASSVDGQYYGEQYF. In DNA, the CDR3 is TGTGCCAGCAGCGTAGACGGGCAGTACTACGGGGAGCAGTACTTC.

The chain joins TRBV19 to TRBJ1-1, with D tentatively TRBD1 (5 bases). V gave up 4 bases and J gave up 4 bases, with 13 bases separating them. This CDR3 is 14 amino acids long. Germline lookup yields CDR1 LNHDA and CDR2 SQIVND (reference sequence). The CDR3 loop is CASSSLGDTTEAFF. CDR3 coding DNA: TGTGCCAGTAGTAGTTTAGGGGATACCACTGAAGCTTTCTTT.

CDR3 amino acids: CATSRDGGQGGWNTIYF. In nucleotides, the CDR3 is TGTGCCACCAGCAGAGATGGGGGACAGGGTGGTTGGAACACCATATATTTT. The chain joins TRBV15 to TRBJ1-3; 9 bases fit TRBD1. The CDR3 loop spans 17 amino acids. The V and J ends lost 0 bases and 7 bases, in that order; junction bases with no gene match: 10. Germline V gives CDR1 LNHNV, CDR2 YYDKDF (reference sequence).

The rearrangement links TRBV6-1 to TRBJ1-2, with D possibly TRBD1 on 6 matching bases. CDR1 is MNHNS, CDR2 SASEGT, per germline. CDR3 length: 13 amino acids. V was clipped by 6 bases and J by 4 bases, with 12 bases between them. CDR3 protein: CASSRTVIYGYTF. The CDR3 DNA is TGTGCCAGCAGCCGGACAGTCATCTATGGCTACACCTTC.

V usage is TRBV2 and J usage is TRBJ2-7; TRBD2 agrees at 7 bases. This CDR3 comprises 14 residues. Looked up from germline, CDR1 is SNHLY and CDR2 is FYNNEI. J gave up 2 bases and V 6 bases, and 7 bases lay outside the gene matches. CDR3 amino acids: CASRPGTTAYEQYF. The CDR3 DNA reads as TGTGCCAGCAGACCCGGGACTACCGCCTACGAGCAGTACTTC.

This sequence joins TRBV7-2 and TRBJ2-1; 15 bases are shared with TRBD2. The CDR3 runs to 17 residues. Germline V gene data show CDR1 as SGHTA and CDR2 as FQGNSA. V shed 0 bases, J shed 8 bases, and the junction held 5 bases outside the gene matches. The CDR3 DNA reads TGTGCCAGCAGCTTAGCTGGGACTAGCGGGGGGATGGATGAGCAGTTCTTC. Translation: CASSLAGTSGGMDEQFF.

The chain recombines TRBV7-9 with TRBJ2-5; D possibly corresponds to TRBD2 (5 bases). The CDR3 consists of 15 residues. Trimming stripped 1 base from V and 2 bases from J, with 11 bases between. The germline CDR1 and CDR2 sequences are SEHNR and FQNEAQ (reference sequence). The CDR3 DNA reads as TGTGCCAGCAGCTTAGATCTGGGGAGTCAAGAGACCCAGTACTTC. Its translation: CASSLDLGSQETQYF.

Comment on this clone: The junction departs from germline at one end; a sequencing error may be responsible. The chain has TRBV20-1 and TRBJ1-4, with D unresolved. Germline CDR1 DFQATT, CDR2 SNEGSKA (reference sequence). CDR3 length equals 11 residues. The CDR3 bases are TGCAGTGCGAGAGTTAATGAAAAACTGTTTTTT. Residues: CSARVNEKLFF.

A single count supports this clone. V is TRBV29-1 and J is TRBJ2-7; D might be TRBD1 (5 bases). Trimming pared 4 bases from V and 4 bases from J, leaving 20 bases between. The CDR3 is made up of 15 amino acids. CDR1 and CDR2 (germline): SQVTM, ANQGSEA. CDR3 loop: CSVVTGPPSVYEQYF. As DNA, the CDR3 is TGCAGCGTTGTAACAGGACCTCCTTCTGTTTACGAGCAGTACTTC.

This chain joins TRBV5-5 and TRBJ1-1; 7 bases fit TRBD1. CDR1 is SGHKS and CDR2 is YYEKEE in the germline V gene (reference sequence). V was clipped by 3 bases and J by 3 bases; unmatched bases: 2. There are 13 residues in the CDR3. As DNA, the CDR3 is TGTGCCAGCAGCTCCCAGGGGGACACTGAAGCTTTCTTT. This encodes CASSSQGDTEAFF.

J is TRBJ2-3 and V is TRBV20-1; D unresolved. V was cut by 2 bases and J by 6 bases, with 6 bases left in between. Germline V CDR1 and CDR2: DFQATT, SNEGSKA (reference sequence). This CDR3 contains 11 residues. CDR3: CSARIRDTQYF. CDR3 nucleotides: TGCAGTGCTAGAATCAGGGATACGCAGTATTTT.

In DNA form, the CDR3 reads TGTGCCAGCAGTGATAGTAATGGCAGGGGCTATGGCTACACCTTC. Translated, it gives CASSDSNGRGYGYTF. J is TRBJ1-2 and V is TRBV6-1; TRBD1 is a possible D gene (6 bases). The CDR3 extends over 15 amino acids. CDR1 is MNHNS, CDR2 SASEGT, per germline. The V end was cut by 3 bases, the J end by 4 bases, with 15 bases between.

The chain employs TRBV4-1 and TRBJ1-2; D is undetermined. The CDR3 contains 16 residues. The V gene lost 0 bases and the J gene lost 1 base, with 12 bases spanning the gap. Germline V gives CDR1 MGHRA, CDR2 YSYEKL. The CDR3: CASSQDRNSFNYGYTF. CDR3 sequence (DNA): TGCGCCAGCAGCCAAGATAGGAACAGTTTTAACTATGGCTACACCTTC.

V and J are TRBV29-1 and TRBJ2-7, with no clear D. This CDR3 spans 12 amino acids. Trimming removed 5 bases from V and 6 bases from J, with 14 bases in between. Germline V gives CDR1 SQVTM, CDR2 ANQGSEA. The CDR3 coding sequence is TGCAGCGTTACGCCCTCACTCGGCGAGCAGTACTTC. Its protein product is CSVTPSLGEQYF.

This clone was observed once. The CDR3 DNA reads as TGCGCCAGCAGCGACACACAGGAGAAGGACGAGCAGTACTTC. Translated: CASSDTQEKDEQYF. The rearrangement uses TRBV5-1 and TRBJ2-7, with D possibly matching TRBD1 (5 bases). This CDR3 contains 14 residues. Germline V gives CDR1 SGHRS, CDR2 YFSETQ. The V and J ends lost 4 bases and 5 bases respectively, with 16 bases between them.

A word on this clone: Relative to the germline gene, one junction end is altered; a read error may explain this. The rearrangement links TRBV7-2 to TRBJ1-2; the D gene is possibly TRBD1 (6 bases). The CDR3 is 13 amino acids. Germline CDR1 reads SGHTA; CDR2 reads FQGNSA. The CDR3 bases are TGTGCCAGCAGATTAGGGGGGACGGGCGGCTACACCTTC. This translates into CASRLGGTGGYTF.

The chain is built from TRBV30 and TRBJ1-5, with a weak D call TRBD1 (6 bases). Deletions cut 0 bases from V and 7 bases from J, with 10 bases between. Looked up from germline, CDR1 is GTSNPN and CDR2 is SVGIG (reference sequence). This CDR3 contains 13 residues. The DNA for the CDR3 is TGTGCCTGGAGTGTACTCCAGGGGCAGCCCCAGCATTTT. Translating it yields CAWSVLQGQPQHF.

The J gene is TRBJ1-4, the V gene TRBV6-5; no clear D gene. CDR1 is MNHEY, CDR2 SVGAGI, per germline. The CDR3 covers 15 residues. V shed 2 bases and J shed 7 bases, with 14 bases lying between them. The CDR3: CASSYGPHGGEKLFF. The CDR3 DNA follows: TGTGCCAGCAGTTACGGGCCCCATGGTGGTGAAAAACTGTTTTTT.

The V gene is TRBV5-4, the J gene TRBJ2-2; 10 positions agree with TRBD2. The length of the CDR3 is 17 residues. Trimming cost V 1 base and J 2 bases; bases outside gene matches: 5. Germline V lookup: CDR1 SGHNT, CDR2 YYREEE (reference sequence). CDR3 sequence reads: CASSLSLAGANTGELFF. DNA of the CDR3: TGTGCCAGCAGCTTGTCGCTAGCGGGAGCTAACACCGGGGAGCTGTTTTTT.

CDR3 loop: CASSFAGYSNQPQHF. The CDR3 DNA follows: TGTGCCAGCAGTTTCGCCGGGTATAGCAATCAGCCCCAGCATTTT. The chain links TRBV27 to TRBJ1-5, with no clear D. The CDR3 loop spans 15 amino acids. The germline V and J ends were trimmed by 3 bases and 0 bases, with 9 bases remaining between them. The germline V gene encodes CDR1 MNHEY and CDR2 SMNVEV (reference sequence).

The chain couples TRBV4-3 to TRBJ2-2, with 9 positions matching TRBD2. From germline, CDR1 is LGHNA and CDR2 YSLEER. This CDR3 has 18 residues. With 0 bases clipped from V and 2 bases from J, the junction kept 7 bases outside the gene matches. The CDR3 sequence is CASSQDTIAGANTGELFF. As DNA, the CDR3 is TGCGCCAGCAGCCAAGATACAATAGCGGGGGCCAACACCGGGGAGCTGTTTTTT.

The genes are TRBV4-1 and TRBJ2-7; D unresolved. This CDR3 spans 15 amino acids. Germline values: CDR1 MGHRA, CDR2 YSYEKL. Deletions cut 1 base from V and 3 bases from J, with 13 bases between. The CDR3 sequence is CASSQGIVGNYEQYF. The CDR3, as DNA: TGCGCCAGCAGCCAAGGTATTGTGGGAAACTACGAGCAGTACTTC.

In its sample, this clone was seen a few times. The chain recombines TRBV6-6 with TRBJ1-5, with a weak D call TRBD1 (5 bases). Trimming took off 4 bases at V and 4 bases at J, with 17 bases between the two ends. Germline V gives CDR1 MNHNY, CDR2 SVGAGI (reference sequence). The CDR3 runs to 16 residues. Here the CDR3 reads CASSSPEGDGNQPQHF. Here the CDR3 DNA reads TGTGCCAGCAGTTCCCCCGAAGGGGATGGGAATCAGCCCCAGCATTTT.